The 9 T cell receptor beta chains below come from one sample, sequenced in a study of T cell responses to AZD1222 COVID-19 vaccine (dated by TCRdb to the early 2020s). The library was obtained by the immunoSEQ multiplex PCR assay. This is the immuneACCESS table as TCRdb keeps it, with only in-frame sequences that have V and J called. A part of the clones is gone; compared with another copy, unresolved V genes explain less than half, and the rest is unexplained. The sample table records 100,000 to 150,000 clones; 90% of these occur just once. The leading ten clones occupy about 4.4% of the sample. The label giving this sample's time point can be read as: baseline before first vaccination. This sample's treatment or condition label indicates: meningococcal conjugate vaccine given as trial control. The specimen was peripheral blood, collected on day 0 of MenACWY control vaccination. These TCRs come from an adult in good health.

J is TRBJ1-3 and V is TRBV9; no clear D. Trimming left V 0 bases short and J 5 bases short, with 12 bases between. The CDR3 consists of 15 residues. Germline CDR1 reads SGDLS; CDR2 reads YYNGEE. Here the CDR3 DNA reads TGTGCCAGCAGCGTAGATTCCTACGGGAGAAACACCATATATTTT. Translation gives CASSVDSYGRNTIYF.

The rearrangement joins TRBV7-9 to TRBJ2-5; 9 nucleotides agree with TRBD1. The CDR3 has 16 residues. With V trimmed by 4 bases and J by 2 bases, 8 bases remained unmatched. Germline V gene data show CDR1 as SEHNR and CDR2 as FQNEAQ (reference sequence). The CDR3 DNA is TGTGCCAGCAGCTCGCTCGGGACAGGGAGGCAAGAGACCCAGTACTTC. Translation gives CASSSLGTGRQETQYF.

The rearrangement uses TRBV5-4 and TRBJ2-3; D not resolved. This CDR3 spans 16 amino acids. The V end was cut by 0 bases, the J end by 0 bases, with 11 bases between. Germline V gene data show CDR1 as SGHNT and CDR2 as YYREEE (reference sequence). The DNA for the CDR3 is TGTGCCAGCAGCTTGGCCACAAGGGTTAGCACAGATACGCAGTATTTT. Translating gives CASSLATRVSTDTQYF.

This clone was recorded once. V usage is TRBV30 and J usage is TRBJ2-7, with D maybe TRBD2 (6 bases). Looked up from germline, CDR1 is GTSNPN and CDR2 is SVGIG (reference sequence). The V end lost 1 base, the J end lost 4 bases, and 11 bases lay between the germline ends. The CDR3 is made up of 13 amino acids. As DNA, the CDR3 is TGTGCCTGGAGTGGGGACTTTGGATACGAGCAGTACTTC. Its protein is CAWSGDFGYEQYF.

The chain's CDR3 is CASSPRGGPNTGELFF. In DNA form, the CDR3 reads TGTGCCAGCAGTCCGAGGGGGGGACCGAACACCGGGGAGCTGTTTTTT. The chain is built from TRBV28 and TRBJ2-2; the D gene is possibly TRBD2 (7 bases). Per the germline V gene, CDR1 is MDHEN and CDR2 is SYDVKM. The CDR3 is 16 residues long. Trimming removed 5 bases at V and 0 bases at J, with 13 bases between.

The V and J genes are TRBV24-1 and TRBJ2-3; the match to TRBD2 covers 13 bases. After removal of 3 bases from V and 6 bases from J, the junction contained 8 bases not matched to a gene. Germline values: CDR1 KGHDR, CDR2 SFDVKD. The CDR3 extends over 17 amino acids. The CDR3 sequence: CATSDTLAGGPLDTQYF. Written as DNA, the CDR3 is TGTGCCACCAGTGATACACTAGCGGGAGGGCCTTTGGATACGCAGTATTTT.

V is TRBV4-1 and J is TRBJ2-1; TRBD2 aligns across 10 bases. In germline, CDR1 is MGHRA, CDR2 YSYEKL. Trimming cost V 2 bases and J 9 bases; bases outside gene matches: 25. CDR3 length: 21 residues. The CDR3 nucleotides read TGCGCCAGCAGCCAAAAAGCATCTAGCGGGAGACCCAAAGGGGGGTTGTTTGAGCAGTTCTTC. Residues: CASSQKASSGRPKGGLFEQFF.

The V call is TRBV5-1, the J call TRBJ2-2; no clear D. V was trimmed by 2 bases and J by 6 bases, leaving 8 bases between them. From germline, CDR1 is SGHRS and CDR2 YFSETQ. The CDR3 extends over 13 amino acids. This CDR3 is CASSFFGSGELFF. Here the CDR3 DNA reads TGCGCCAGCAGCTTTTTCGGCTCCGGGGAGCTGTTTTTT.

This clone is a singleton in its sample. The V call is TRBV30, the J call TRBJ2-7; unclear D gene. There are 14 residues in the CDR3. V was shortened by 3 bases and J by 0 bases, with 12 bases between the two germline ends. CDR1 is GTSNPN and CDR2 is SVGIG in the germline V gene (reference sequence). The CDR3 here is CAWSPAGRSYEQYF. DNA for the CDR3: TGTGCCTGGAGCCCCGCCGGACGCTCCTACGAGCAGTACTTC. The variable domain in full, completed from reference TRBV30 and TRBJ2-7, reads SQTIHQWPATLVQPVGSPLSLECTVEGTSNPNLYWYRQAAGRGLQLLFYSVGIGQISSEVPQNLSASRPQDRQFILSSKKLLLSDSGFYLCAWSPAGRSYEQYFGPGTRLTVT.